This entry features one T cell receptor (beta chain) sequence. Its binding antigen is unknown. Per-base quality was not reported, and no clone a single base away is much larger than it. The data were obtained in a study of a mutant IDH1 vaccine in newly diagnosed glioma (dated by TCRdb to about 2021). Regarding the complete study: Patients were given eight vaccinations, in weeks 1, 3, 5, 7, 11, 15, 19 and 23, which matched visits V03 through V10. Vaccination started 4-6 weeks after radiotherapy alone, or was given together with temozolomide cycles in the groups whose treatment included chemotherapy. Of the approximately 34 patients who were treated, about 60% were male and roughly 40% were female, and the mean age was about 37 years. Prior to enrollment, patients had been given standard therapy consisting of radiotherapy alone, temozolomide alone, or radiochemotherapy with temozolomide, with the combination given to most patients. Peripheral blood was collected at six visits: V03 (baseline), V05, V07, V10, V12 and V13. Longitudinal TCRB deep sequencing was performed for approximately 24 treated patients wherever samples were available for exploratory analyses. Results and caveats for the whole study, not just this receptor: Pseudoprogression seemed to be unrelated to changes in the top peripheral T cell clonotypes found by TCRB sequencing. PBMC samples for TCRB deep sequencing were selected based on availability. Across multiple MHC alleles, vaccine-induced immune responses were seen in around 93% of patients. According to the authors, sample limitations meant that analyses of patient blood samples could not be reproduced.

The time point label, read with the paper, signifies: week 5, during vaccination. Every vaccine dose consisted of 300 ug of a 20-mer mutant IDH1 peptide in Montanide, administered subcutaneously together with topical imiquimod. The donors had newly diagnosed IDH1-mutant astrocytomas of WHO grade 3 or 4 that showed loss of nuclear ATRX. The samples were drawn from NOA16, a multicentre, single-arm, open-label phase I trial in Germany that tested a mutant IDH1 peptide vaccine in humans for the first time. Genomic DNA for TCRB sequencing was extracted from EDTA blood using the DNeasy Blood and Tissue Kit. Receptor libraries were prepared by the immunoSEQ multiplex PCR assay. Rearranged TCR beta chain sequences were amplified with the hsTCRB Kit following the manufacturer's protocol. TCRB libraries were sequenced on an Illumina MiSeq. Processing in the source paper ran as follows. The kit vendor's proprietary platform handled demultiplexing, trimming and gene mapping. TCRdb took over this immuneACCESS table, retaining in-frame rearrangements with V and J assigned. Such tables are incomplete; in checked studies, under half of the missing clones stem from an unresolved V gene, and the remainder is unexplained. V, J and clone size were drawn from that table, and D and trimming were deduced from the DNA. This sample comprises roughly 72,000 clones, over 75% of them detected only once. The ten largest clonotypes hold about 0.61% of the sample.

Taken from the germline V gene, the CDR1 and CDR2 loops are KGHSH and LQKENI. V loses 2 bases of germline sequence and J loses 5 bases, and the interval between the two ends is 7 bases. CDR3 length: 13 amino acids, cysteine to phenylalanine. Left in the record is the CDR3 DNA by itself, 39 bases read in frame from the first base. The sequencing used PBMCs, collected from a glioma patient whose treatment included an IDH1 peptide vaccine. The clonotype originates from a woman between 45 and 65 years old with glioma. The chain couples TRBV18 to TRBJ2-1; no D gene call is confident. CDR3 region: CASSPGIDNEQFF. The nucleotide sequence reads TGTGCCAGCTCACCAGGGATAGACAATGAGCAGTTCTTC.